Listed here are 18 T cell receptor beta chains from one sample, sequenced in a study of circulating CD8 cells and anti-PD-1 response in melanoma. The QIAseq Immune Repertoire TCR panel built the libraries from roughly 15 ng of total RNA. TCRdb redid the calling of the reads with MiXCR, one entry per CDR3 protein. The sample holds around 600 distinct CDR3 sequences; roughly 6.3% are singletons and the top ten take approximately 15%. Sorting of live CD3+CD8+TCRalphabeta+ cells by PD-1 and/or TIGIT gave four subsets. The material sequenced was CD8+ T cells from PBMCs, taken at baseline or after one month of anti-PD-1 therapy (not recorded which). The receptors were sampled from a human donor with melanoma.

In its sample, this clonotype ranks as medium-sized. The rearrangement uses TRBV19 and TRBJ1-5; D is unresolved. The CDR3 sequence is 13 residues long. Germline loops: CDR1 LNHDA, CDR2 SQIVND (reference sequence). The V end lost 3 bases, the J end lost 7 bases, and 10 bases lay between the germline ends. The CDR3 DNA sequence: TGTGCCAGTAGTATTGGGGTAAACCAGCCCCAGCATTTT. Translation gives CASSIGVNQPQHF. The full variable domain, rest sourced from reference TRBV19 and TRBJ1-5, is DGGITQSPKYLFRKEGQNVTLSCEQNLNHDAMYWYRQDPGQGLRLIYYSQIVNDFQKGDIAEGYSVSREKKESFPLTVTSAQKNPTAFYLCASSIGVNQPQHFGDGTRLSIL.

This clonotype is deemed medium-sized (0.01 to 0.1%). CDR3 amino acids: CASRISGTSTYLRETQYF. CDR3 coding DNA: TGTGCCAGCAGGATATCCGGGACTAGCACCTACCTGCGGGAGACCCAGTACTTC. The V gene is TRBV7-3, the J gene TRBJ2-5, with 9 bases lining up with TRBD2. The V segment lost 6 bases and the J segment 5 bases; nucleotides outside the gene matches: 19. The CDR3 sequence is 18 residues long. Per the germline V gene, CDR1 is SGHTA and CDR2 is FQGTGA.

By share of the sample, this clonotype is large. CDR3 sequence (DNA): TGTGCCACCAGCAGAGCGGACAGCCAGACCTACGAGCAGTACTTC. Amino acids: CATSRADSQTYEQYF. The V call is TRBV15, the J call TRBJ2-7, with a possible D match to TRBD1 (6 bases). V lost 1 base and J 2 bases, leaving 12 bases between the germline ends. Germline V gives CDR1 LNHNV, CDR2 YYDKDF (reference sequence). CDR3 size: 15 residues.

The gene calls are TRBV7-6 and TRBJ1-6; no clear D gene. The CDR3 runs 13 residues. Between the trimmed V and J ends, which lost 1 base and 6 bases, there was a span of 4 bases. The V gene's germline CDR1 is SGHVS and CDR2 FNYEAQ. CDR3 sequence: CASSLDINSPLHF. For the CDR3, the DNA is TGTGCCAGCAGCTTAGACATTAATTCACCCCTCCACTTT.

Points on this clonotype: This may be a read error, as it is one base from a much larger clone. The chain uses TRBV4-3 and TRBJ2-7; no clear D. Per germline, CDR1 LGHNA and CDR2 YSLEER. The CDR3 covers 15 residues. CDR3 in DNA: TGCGCCAGCAGCCAAGATAGAGGTTTGGGCGACGAGCGGTACTTC. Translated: CASSQDRGLGDERYF.

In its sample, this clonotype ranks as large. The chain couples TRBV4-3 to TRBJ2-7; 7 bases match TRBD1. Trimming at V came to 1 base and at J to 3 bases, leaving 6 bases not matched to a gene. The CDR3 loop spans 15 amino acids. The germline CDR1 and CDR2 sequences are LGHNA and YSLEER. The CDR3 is CASSQAPGGYYEQYF. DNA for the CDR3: TGCGCCAGCAGCCAAGCCCCAGGGGGTTACTACGAGCAGTACTTC.

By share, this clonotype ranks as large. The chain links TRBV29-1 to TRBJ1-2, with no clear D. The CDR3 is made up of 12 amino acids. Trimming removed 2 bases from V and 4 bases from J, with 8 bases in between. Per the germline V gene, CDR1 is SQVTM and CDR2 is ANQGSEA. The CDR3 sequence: CSVERPAYGYTF. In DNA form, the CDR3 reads TGCAGCGTTGAAAGGCCAGCCTATGGCTACACCTTC.

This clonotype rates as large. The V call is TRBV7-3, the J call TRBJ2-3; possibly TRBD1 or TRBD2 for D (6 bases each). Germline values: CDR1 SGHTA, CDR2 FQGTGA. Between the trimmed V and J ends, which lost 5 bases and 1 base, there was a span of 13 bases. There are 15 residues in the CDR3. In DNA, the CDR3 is TGTGCCAGCAGCCCCTCCCGGGGGCGCACAGATACGCAGTATTTT. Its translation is CASSPSRGRTDTQYF.

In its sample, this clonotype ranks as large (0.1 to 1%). This chain's CDR3 is CSARTSGSYEQYF. The CDR3 DNA sequence: TGCAGTGCTAGGACTAGCGGATCCTACGAGCAGTACTTC. The rearrangement links TRBV20-1 to TRBJ2-7; 9 nucleotides align to TRBD2. The germline V gene encodes CDR1 DFQATT and CDR2 SNEGSKA (reference sequence). The J segment lost 1 base and the V segment lost 3 bases, leaving 1 base of the junction unmatched. The CDR3 contains 13 residues.

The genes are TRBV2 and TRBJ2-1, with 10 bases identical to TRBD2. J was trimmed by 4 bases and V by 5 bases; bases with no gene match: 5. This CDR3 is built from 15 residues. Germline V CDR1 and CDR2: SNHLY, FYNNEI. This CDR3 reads CASSPSGGVYNEQFF. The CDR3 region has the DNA TGTGCCAGCAGTCCCAGCGGGGGGGTTTACAATGAGCAGTTCTTC.

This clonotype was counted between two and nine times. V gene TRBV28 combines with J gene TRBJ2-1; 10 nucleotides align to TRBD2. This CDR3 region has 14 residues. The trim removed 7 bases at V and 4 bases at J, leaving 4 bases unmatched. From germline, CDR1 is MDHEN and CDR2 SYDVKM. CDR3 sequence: CASTEAGGYNEQFF. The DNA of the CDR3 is TGTGCCAGCACGGAAGCGGGGGGGTACAATGAGCAGTTCTTC.

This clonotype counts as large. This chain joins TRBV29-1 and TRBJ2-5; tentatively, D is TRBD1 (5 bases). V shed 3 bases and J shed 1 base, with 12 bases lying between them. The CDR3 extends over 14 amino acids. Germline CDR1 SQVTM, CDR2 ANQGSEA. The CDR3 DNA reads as TGCAGCGTTGAGTCAGGGATTATCCAAGAGACCCAGTACTTC. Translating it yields CSVESGIIQETQYF.

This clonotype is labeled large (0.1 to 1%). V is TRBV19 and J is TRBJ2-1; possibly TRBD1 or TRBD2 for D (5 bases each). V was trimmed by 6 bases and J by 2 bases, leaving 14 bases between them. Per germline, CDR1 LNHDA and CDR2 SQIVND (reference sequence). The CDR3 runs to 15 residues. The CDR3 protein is CASREEGTPYNEQFF. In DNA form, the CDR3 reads TGTGCCAGTAGGGAGGAAGGGACCCCCTACAATGAGCAGTTCTTC.

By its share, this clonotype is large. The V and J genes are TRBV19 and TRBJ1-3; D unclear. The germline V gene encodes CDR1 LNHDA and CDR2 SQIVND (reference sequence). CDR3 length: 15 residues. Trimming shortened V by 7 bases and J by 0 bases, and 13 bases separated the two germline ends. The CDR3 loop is CASTTTGHSGNTIYF. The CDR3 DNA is TGTGCCAGTACCACTACGGGCCACTCTGGAAACACCATATATTTT.

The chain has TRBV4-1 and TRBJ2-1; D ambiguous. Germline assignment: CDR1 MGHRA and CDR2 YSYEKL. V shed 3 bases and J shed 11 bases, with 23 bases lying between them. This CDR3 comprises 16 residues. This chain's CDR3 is CASSQTPGRAMDKQFF. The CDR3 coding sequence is TGCGCCAGCAGCCAGACCCCGGGTCGGGCCATGGATAAGCAGTTCTTC.

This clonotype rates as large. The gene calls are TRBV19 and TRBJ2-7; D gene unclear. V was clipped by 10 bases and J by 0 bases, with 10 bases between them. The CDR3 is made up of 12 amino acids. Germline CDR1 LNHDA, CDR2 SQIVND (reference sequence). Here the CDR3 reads CATATSSYEQYF. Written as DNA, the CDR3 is TGTGCCACCGCGACATCCTCCTACGAGCAGTACTTC.

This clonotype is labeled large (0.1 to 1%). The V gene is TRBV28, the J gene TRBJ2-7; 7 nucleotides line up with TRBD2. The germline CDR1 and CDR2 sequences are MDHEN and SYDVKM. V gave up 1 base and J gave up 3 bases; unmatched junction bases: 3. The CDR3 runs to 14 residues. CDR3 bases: TGTGCCAGCAGTTTATCCCCGGGGGGCTACGAGCAGTACTTC. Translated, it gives CASSLSPGGYEQYF.

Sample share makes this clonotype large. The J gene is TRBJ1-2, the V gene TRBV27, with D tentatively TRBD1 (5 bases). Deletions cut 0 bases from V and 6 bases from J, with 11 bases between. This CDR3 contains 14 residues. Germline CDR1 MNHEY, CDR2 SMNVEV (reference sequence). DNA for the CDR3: TGTGCCAGCAGTTTATCTACAGGAGTCCATGGCTACACCTTC. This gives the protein CASSLSTGVHGYTF.